This T cell receptor (beta chain) was observed in a study of prognosis after radiotherapy for stage I lung cancer. CDR3 of TCR beta was amplified from genomic DNA via a two-round multiplex PCR. TRBV and TRBJ genes each had their own specific primers in first-round PCR. Universal primers featured in the second PCR round. Each CDR3 protein is one row after TCRdb ran MiXCR on the multiplex PCR reads. The profile shows around 20,000 distinct CDR3 sequences, around 47% of them singletons. Trimming cost V 5 bases and J 5 bases, with 15 bases left between them. Germline CDR1 reads MNHNS; CDR2 reads SASEGT. This CDR3 contains 14 residues.

The sequence came from a donor aged 50 or older with non-small cell lung cancer. The chain joins TRBV6-1 to TRBJ2-5; no reliable D call. The material sequenced was PBMCs, taken before or after stereotactic body radiation therapy (not recorded which). CDR3 sequence reads: CASSRSGREETQYF. DNA of the CDR3: TGTGCCAGCAGTAGGAGTGGGCGCGAGGAGACCCAGTACTTC.